The 18 T cell receptor beta chains below all came from one sample that was sequenced in a study of T-cell reconstitution after alpha-beta-depleted transplantation in children. Unique molecular identifiers were used in preparing the TCRbeta library. TCRdb re-called the PCR reads through MiXCR, storing one row per CDR3 protein. Among 610,000 or so distinct CDR3 sequences listed, approximately 30% were seen once. This specimen was PBMCs, taken before TCRalphabeta/CD19-depleted stem cell transplant. The receptors shown here come from a boy in the first two years of life with Wiskott-Aldrich syndrome, due to receive a stem cell transplant.

This clonotype came up a few times. The chain employs TRBV18 and TRBJ2-5; 8 bases align to TRBD1. Trimming took 6 bases from V and 4 from J; bases not matched to a gene: 13. CDR1 is KGHSH and CDR2 is LQKENI in the germline V gene. The CDR3 length is 16 residues. The CDR3 bases are TGTGCCAGCTCCTACTTTAAACGGACAGGGCGAGAGACCCAGTACTTC. This sequence encodes CASSYFKRTGRETQYF.

The V gene is TRBV12-3 or TRBV12-4, the J gene TRBJ2-5; D unresolved. Between the trimmed V and J ends, which lost 5 bases and 7 bases, there was a span of 8 bases. This CDR3 is 11 amino acids long. CDR3 nucleotide sequence: TGTGCCAGCAGTACCCGGCGGACCCAGTACTTC. It encodes CASSTRRTQYF.

This clonotype has more than one count but fewer than ten. The rearrangement uses TRBV24-1 and TRBJ2-1; 9 bases fit TRBD2. This CDR3 region has 17 residues. J gave up 2 bases and V 4 bases, and 8 bases lay outside the gene matches. The germline V gene encodes CDR1 KGHDR and CDR2 SFDVKD. This CDR3 reads CATSDGLAMGTYNEQFF. DNA of the CDR3: TGTGCCACCAGTGACGGACTAGCGATGGGGACCTACAATGAGCAGTTCTTC.

The V gene is TRBV3-1, the J gene TRBJ2-5; D is uncertain. The CDR3 contains 14 residues. Germline CDR1 is LGHDT and CDR2 is YNNKEL (reference sequence). The V end was cut by 1 base, the J end by 5 bases, with 11 bases between. The CDR3 loop reads CASSQVNLWETQYF. DNA of the CDR3: TGTGCCAGCAGCCAAGTAAATCTATGGGAGACCCAGTACTTC.

The rearrangement joins TRBV30 to TRBJ1-6, with 9 bases fitting TRBD1. The trim removed 7 bases at V and 8 bases at J, leaving 9 bases unmatched. CDR1 and CDR2 (germline): GTSNPN, SVGIG (reference sequence). The CDR3 has 14 residues. The DNA of the CDR3 is TGTGCCTCGAATCGGGACAGGGAGGATTCACCCCTCCACTTT. This gives the protein CASNRDREDSPLHF.

This clonotype was seen a few times. The chain links TRBV24-1 to TRBJ2-1, with D hard to call. Germline V gene lookup returns CDR1 KGHDR and CDR2 SFDVKD. There are 16 residues in the CDR3. The ends were cut back, 5 bases at V and 3 bases at J, with 16 bases in the middle. In DNA form, the CDR3 reads TGTGCCACCAGTGGTCGGGCCGTAGAGAGCTACAATGAGCAGTTCTTC. Its protein product is CATSGRAVESYNEQFF.

The chain is built from TRBV18 and TRBJ1-1; 9 nucleotides match TRBD1. CDR3 length: 17 residues. Germline V gives CDR1 KGHSH, CDR2 LQKENI. J was trimmed by 3 bases and V by 0 bases; bases with no gene match: 8. The CDR3 is CASSPPGTGYQDTEAFF. The CDR3 region has the DNA TGTGCCAGCTCACCACCCGGGACAGGGTATCAGGACACTGAAGCTTTCTTT.

The chain combines TRBV5-1 with TRBJ2-4, with D uncertain. V lost 5 bases and J 6 bases, leaving 12 bases between the germline ends. This CDR3 has 13 residues. Germline CDR1 is SGHRS and CDR2 is YFSETQ. CDR3: CASSRVIGNIQYF. DNA of the CDR3: TGCGCCAGCAGTCGGGTGATTGGAAACATTCAGTACTTC.

V and J are TRBV7-2 and TRBJ1-3; 9 bases align to TRBD1. The ends lost 1 base at V and 0 bases at J; junction bases unmatched: 4. The CDR3 has 17 amino acids. Germline assignment: CDR1 SGHTA and CDR2 FQGNSA. The CDR3 is CASSLVTGGISGNTIYF. CDR3 in DNA: TGTGCCAGCAGCTTAGTTACAGGGGGCATCTCTGGAAACACCATATATTTT.

The chain couples TRBV5-4 to TRBJ2-2; no clear D gene. V lost 0 bases, J lost 5 bases, and 8 bases lay in between. The germline gives CDR1 SGHNT, CDR2 YYREEE (reference sequence). The CDR3 is made up of 14 amino acids. CDR3 residues: CASSLAGWTGELFF. The CDR3 bases are TGTGCCAGCAGCTTGGCCGGGTGGACCGGGGAGCTGTTTTTT.

The V gene is TRBV6-5, the J gene TRBJ2-7; 12 bases align to TRBD2. The length of the CDR3 is 16 residues. The junction had 4 bases not matched to a gene; V was cut back by 2 bases and J by 2 bases. CDR1 and CDR2 (germline): MNHEY, SVGAGI. CDR3 DNA sequence: TGTGCCAGCAGTTACACCGGGACTAGCGGGCCCTACGAGCAGTACTTC. This encodes CASSYTGTSGPYEQYF.

This clonotype was counted only a few times. The rearrangement links TRBV20-1 to TRBJ2-7, with D perhaps matching TRBD1 (5 bases). V lost 5 bases, J lost 0 bases, and 14 bases lay in between. The CDR3 length is 14 residues. CDR1 and CDR2 from the germline V gene are DFQATT and SNEGSKA (reference sequence). In nucleotides, the CDR3 is TGCAGTGCTTCATCTAGGGGCGTCTCCTACGAGCAGTACTTC. This encodes CSASSRGVSYEQYF.

V and J are TRBV12-3 or TRBV12-4 and TRBJ2-2; D gene unclear. The V end was cut by 6 bases, the J end by 5 bases, with 10 bases between. The CDR3 is 13 amino acids. In DNA, the CDR3 is TGTGCCAGCAGCCGCACATGGACCGGGGAGCTGTTTTTT. Its protein is CASSRTWTGELFF.

This clonotype was picked up a small number of times. The CDR3 DNA reads TGCGCCAGCAGCTGGGGTTCGGGACAGGGTCGAGAGACCCAGTACTTC. It translates to CASSWGSGQGRETQYF. The V gene is TRBV5-1, the J gene TRBJ2-5; 9 bases are a match to TRBD1. Germline V gives CDR1 SGHRS, CDR2 YFSETQ. The junction had 10 bases not matched to a gene; V was cut back by 3 bases and J by 4 bases. CDR3 length: 16 residues.

This clonotype was recorded many times. The chain carries TRBV5-1 and TRBJ2-7; D might be TRBD1 or TRBD2, each matching 7 bases. Germline values: CDR1 SGHRS, CDR2 YFSETQ. This CDR3 is 13 amino acids long. V lost 4 bases and J 3 bases, leaving 11 bases between the germline ends. The CDR3 is CASSSGTDYEQYF. DNA of the CDR3: TGCGCCAGCAGCAGCGGGACAGACTACGAGCAGTACTTC.

This clonotype was counted a few times. DNA of the CDR3: TGTGCCAGCAGCGTAGCTCCTGGCTCCTACAATGAGCAGTTCTTC. It specifies CASSVAPGSYNEQFF. V and J are TRBV9 and TRBJ2-1; D is undetermined. The germline gives CDR1 SGDLS, CDR2 YYNGEE. V gave up 0 bases and J gave up 0 bases, with 7 bases separating them. This CDR3 spans 15 amino acids.

V and J are TRBV5-1 and TRBJ1-1; D is uncertain. CDR3 length: 14 residues. CDR1 and CDR2 from the germline V gene are SGHRS and YFSETQ. The ends were cut back, 2 bases at V and 1 base at J, with 9 bases in the middle. CDR3 nucleotide sequence: TGCGCCAGCAGCTTCTTTCACACGAACACTGAAGCTTTCTTT. Translated: CASSFFHTNTEAFF. Filled out from reference TRBV5-1 and TRBJ1-1, the complete variable domain reads KAGVTQTPRYLIKTRGQQVTLSCSPISGHRSVSWYQQTPGQGLQFLFEYFSETQRNKGNFPGRFSGRQFSNSRSEMNVSTLELGDSALYLCASSFFHTNTEAFFGQGTRLTVV.

This clonotype showed up just a few times. The chain has TRBV20-1 and TRBJ2-7; 8 bases fit TRBD2. The CDR3 has 16 residues. CDR1 DFQATT and CDR2 SNEGSKA come from the germline V gene (reference sequence). V lost 0 bases to trimming and J lost 1 base; unmatched junction nucleotides: 8. The CDR3 DNA follows: TGCAGTGCTAGAGATCAGAGCGGGAGAGGGTCCTACGAGCAGTACTTC. Protein: CSARDQSGRGSYEQYF.